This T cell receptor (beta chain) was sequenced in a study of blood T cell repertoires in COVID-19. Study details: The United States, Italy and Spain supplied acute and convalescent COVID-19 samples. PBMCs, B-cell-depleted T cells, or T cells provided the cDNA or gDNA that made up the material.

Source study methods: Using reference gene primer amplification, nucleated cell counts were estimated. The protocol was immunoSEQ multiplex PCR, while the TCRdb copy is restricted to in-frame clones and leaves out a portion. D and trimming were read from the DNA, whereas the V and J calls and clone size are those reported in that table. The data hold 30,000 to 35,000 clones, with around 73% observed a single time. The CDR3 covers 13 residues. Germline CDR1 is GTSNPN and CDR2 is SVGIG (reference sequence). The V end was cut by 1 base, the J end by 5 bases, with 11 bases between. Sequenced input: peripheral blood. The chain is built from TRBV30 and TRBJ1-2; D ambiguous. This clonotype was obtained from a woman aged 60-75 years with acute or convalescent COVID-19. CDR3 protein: CAWSAEIGYGYTF. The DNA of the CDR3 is TGTGCCTGGAGTGCAGAGATCGGGTATGGCTACACCTTC.